The clone carrying this TCR beta chain has more than one count but fewer than ten. Its antigen is still unknown. These data originate in a study of T cell repertoires in cytomegalovirus infection. Study conclusions and caveats: Of the TCR beta families, the public ones yielded a cumulative frequency that identified carriers of CMV plus the relevant HLA.

Trimming cost V 6 bases and J 6 bases; bases outside gene matches: 6. CDR1 and CDR2 (germline): SEHNR, FQNEAQ (reference sequence). The CDR3 consists of 15 residues. One entry per CDR3 protein results from TCRdb running MiXCR on the reads. The profile shows around 300,000 distinct CDR3 sequences, less than 25% of them singletons. The sample in question was cultured PBMCs, obtained from culture after CMV antigen stimulation. The sequence derives from a human donor in good health (CMV status not recorded). Some clones in this sample may be carry-over from other donors' samples. The V and J genes are TRBV7-9 and TRBJ1-6, with 9 positions matching TRBD1. The CDR3 sequence is CASSSQGALNSPLHF. CDR3 DNA: TGTGCCAGCAGTTCACAGGGGGCCCTTAATTCACCCCTCCACTTT.